The 14 T cell receptor beta chains listed next were all sequenced from one sample in a study of blood T cell repertoires in COVID-19 (dated by TCRdb to about 2020). Receptor libraries were prepared by the immunoSEQ multiplex PCR assay. TCRdb holds this immuneACCESS table with in-frame rearrangements only. Some clones are missing; in checked studies, unresolved V genes explain under half, and the rest has no known cause. Recorded for this sample are around 130,000 clones; 86% of them occurred a single time. Jointly, the top ten make up about 4.7% of the sample. Source material: peripheral blood. The receptors were gathered from a man aged 40-55 years with acute or convalescent COVID-19.

CDR3 DNA: TGTGCCAGCAGCAAAGCGAAGGGACAGGTGGATCAGCCCCAGCATTTT. Translation gives CASSKAKGQVDQPQHF. The chain combines TRBV21-1 with TRBJ1-5; no DNA check was done on the table's D call, TRBD1. TRBV21-1 is reported as a pseudogene. The CDR3 consists of 16 residues.

This clone occurred a few times. The chain links TRBV19 to TRBJ1-5; D gene uncertain. The CDR3 consists of 13 residues. The V and J ends lost 0 bases and 7 bases respectively, with 7 bases between them. The V gene's germline CDR1 is LNHDA and CDR2 SQIVND (reference sequence). CDR3 coding DNA: TGTGCCAGTAGTATAGATTCCGGGCAGCCCCAGCATTTT. This encodes CASSIDSGQPQHF.

This clone occurred once. The chain couples TRBV6-2 or TRBV6-3 to TRBJ1-2; 8 nucleotides match TRBD1. Losses at the gene ends were 4 bases for V and 8 bases for J; bases not matched to a gene: 9. This CDR3 comprises 14 residues. Germline CDR1 and CDR2: MNHEY and SVGEGT. CDR3 region: CASSSRTGSKGYTF. CDR3 bases: TGTGCCAGCAGTTCCAGGACAGGGTCGAAAGGCTACACCTTC.

This rearrangement joins TRBV28 to TRBJ2-3, with 8 bases matching TRBD2. The CDR3 has 17 amino acids. The ends lost 6 bases at V and 4 bases at J; junction bases unmatched: 15. Looked up from germline, CDR1 is MDHEN and CDR2 is SYDVKM. CDR3 region: CASSDLRTSQSADTQYF. In nucleotides, the CDR3 is TGTGCCAGCAGCGATTTACGGACTAGCCAATCCGCAGATACGCAGTATTTT.

The rearrangement uses TRBV5-1 and TRBJ2-6; TRBD1 matches 11 bases. After removal of 3 bases from V and 3 bases from J, the junction contained 2 bases not matched to a gene. Germline V gives CDR1 SGHRS, CDR2 YFSETQ. CDR3 length: 16 residues. Here the CDR3 reads CASSWTGGGGANVLTF. The CDR3 DNA reads TGCGCCAGCAGCTGGACAGGGGGCGGTGGGGCCAACGTCCTGACTTTC. The full variable domain, its missing parts supplied by reference TRBV5-1 and TRBJ2-6, is KAGVTQTPRYLIKTRGQQVTLSCSPISGHRSVSWYQQTPGQGLQFLFEYFSETQRNKGNFPGRFSGRQFSNSRSEMNVSTLELGDSALYLCASSWTGGGGANVLTFGAGSRLTVL.

The chain links TRBV29-1 to TRBJ2-1, with D perhaps matching TRBD2 (7 bases). In germline, CDR1 is SQVTM, CDR2 ANQGSEA. Trimming pared 5 bases from V and 9 bases from J, leaving 20 bases between. The CDR3 covers 14 residues. The CDR3 bases are TGCAGCGTTCGCGAAGGTAGGGGGGGGTTTGAGCAGTTCTTC. Residues: CSVREGRGGFEQFF.

The chain couples TRBV19 to TRBJ2-7; tentatively, D is TRBD1 (6 bases). V was pared by 1 base and J by 3 bases, with 7 bases between. Germline lookup yields CDR1 LNHDA and CDR2 SQIVND (reference sequence). This CDR3 is built from 13 residues. The CDR3 nucleotides are TGTGCCAGTAGTATAGTACAGGGCTACGAGCAGTACTTC. Protein product: CASSIVQGYEQYF.

The chain is built from TRBV9 and TRBJ1-1, with TRBD1 as a possible D gene (6 bases). V was cut by 2 bases and J by 4 bases, with 12 bases left in between. The CDR3 covers 14 residues. Germline V gene data show CDR1 as SGDLS and CDR2 as YYNGEE. The CDR3 loop is CASSVFRGGTEAFF. The CDR3 bases are TGTGCCAGCAGCGTGTTTCGAGGGGGCACTGAAGCTTTCTTT.

The V call is TRBV6-2 or TRBV6-3, the J call TRBJ1-2, with 8 bases fitting TRBD1. The germline gives CDR1 MNHEY, CDR2 SVGEGT. This CDR3 is 14 amino acids long. Germline trimming cut 4 bases from V and 4 bases from J; bases unmatched to any gene: 5. The CDR3 sequence is CASSLQGASYGYTF. Written as DNA, the CDR3 is TGTGCCAGCAGTTTGCAGGGGGCCTCCTATGGCTACACCTTC.

This sequence joins TRBV5-8 and TRBJ1-1, with a tentative D call TRBD1 (5 bases). Germline V gene data show CDR1 as SGHTS and CDR2 as YDEGEE. There are 10 residues in the CDR3. V was shortened by 5 bases and J by 11 bases, with 10 bases between the two germline ends. The CDR3 sequence is CASRGAEAFF. Written as DNA, the CDR3 is TGTGCCAGCAGAGGGGCCGAGGCTTTCTTT.

The genes are TRBV6-2 or TRBV6-3 and TRBJ1-2; 7 nucleotides agree with TRBD1. From germline, CDR1 is MNHEY and CDR2 SVGEGT. There are 14 residues in the CDR3. Unmatched junction bases numbered 4, after V lost 2 bases and J lost 4 bases. The CDR3: CASSYPGQSYGYTF. The CDR3 DNA is TGTGCCAGCAGTTACCCGGGACAGAGCTATGGCTACACCTTC.

The chain links TRBV30 to TRBJ2-7; 7 bases are a match to TRBD1. V lost 4 bases, J lost 3 bases, and 6 bases stayed unmatched. CDR1 and CDR2 (germline): GTSNPN, SVGIG (reference sequence). The CDR3 runs to 13 residues. The CDR3 coding sequence is TGTGCCTGGACCCGGGACAGAAGCTACGAGCAGTACTTC. Its protein is CAWTRDRSYEQYF. Together with reference TRBV30 and TRBJ2-7, the CDR3 gives the full variable domain: SQTIHQWPATLVQPVGSPLSLECTVEGTSNPNLYWYRQAAGRGLQLLFYSVGIGQISSEVPQNLSASRPQDRQFILSSKKLLLSDSGFYLCAWTRDRSYEQYFGPGTRLTVT.

The chain uses TRBV3-1 (or the pseudogene TRBV3-2) and TRBJ1-1, with D unclear. Germline V lookup: CDR1 LGHDT, CDR2 YNNKEL (reference sequence). Trimming shortened V by 4 bases and J by 2 bases, and 11 bases separated the two germline ends. The CDR3 has 14 residues. The CDR3 nucleotides are TGTGCCAGCAGCCTTCCCGCGAGTAACACTGAAGCTTTCTTT. Translation gives CASSLPASNTEAFF.

This chain joins TRBV3-1 (or the pseudogene TRBV3-2) and TRBJ2-4, with D tentatively TRBD1 (6 bases). Germline CDR1 and CDR2: LGHDT and YNNKEL (reference sequence). The CDR3 consists of 16 residues. V was clipped by 4 bases and J by 0 bases, with 13 bases between them. The CDR3 DNA reads TGTGCCAGCAGCCGAAGGTCAGGGGAAGCCAAAAACATTCAGTACTTC. Translation gives CASSRRSGEAKNIQYF.